One sample yielded the 22 T cell receptor beta chains listed below, sequenced in a study of blood T cell repertoires in COVID-19. The protocol was immunoSEQ multiplex PCR, while the TCRdb copy is restricted to in-frame clones and leaves out a portion. This table has about 330,000 clones, roughly 87% appearing once. Sequencing input: PBMCs or T cells enriched from blood (not recorded which). The source is a woman in her 30s who had recovered from COVID-19.

This chain links TRBV2 with TRBJ2-5; 14 bases map to TRBD2. Germline V gives CDR1 SNHLY, CDR2 FYNNEI. The CDR3 extends over 19 amino acids. V dropped 4 bases and J dropped 2; count of bases not matched to a gene: 12. The chain's CDR3 is CASSGGLAGGRFPQETQYF. The CDR3 nucleotides are TGTGCCAGCAGTGGAGGACTAGCGGGGGGCCGTTTCCCACAAGAGACCCAGTACTTC. The full variable domain, completed using reference TRBV2 and TRBJ2-5, is EPEVTQTPSHQVTQMGQEVILRCVPISNHLYFYWYRQILGQKVEFLVSFYNNEISEKSEIFDDQFSVERPDGSNFTLKIRSTKLEDSAMYFCASSGGLAGGRFPQETQYFGPGTRLLVL.

The table lists this clone with a few counts. V is TRBV7-8 and J is TRBJ1-5; 7 bases line up with TRBD1. Germline loops: CDR1 SGHVS, CDR2 FQNEAQ. V was pared by 4 bases and J by 0 bases, with 6 bases of the junction left unmatched. The CDR3 is 16 amino acids. The CDR3 bases are TGTGCCAGCAGCTGGGACAGCGTGTATAGCAATCAGCCCCAGCATTTT. The encoded protein is CASSWDSVYSNQPQHF.

This clone has just one count. V gene TRBV6-5 combines with J gene TRBJ1-1; weak D call: TRBD1 (5 bases). Germline assignment: CDR1 MNHEY and CDR2 SVGAGI. CDR3 size: 13 residues. Trimming took 7 bases from V and 1 from J, leaving 10 bases between them. The CDR3 loop is CASTGTSNTEAFF. CDR3 in DNA: TGTGCCAGCACTGGGACTTCGAACACTGAAGCTTTCTTT.

The CDR3 sequence is CAISALQGSRTEAFF. CDR3 sequence (DNA): TGTGCCATCAGTGCCCTTCAGGGGTCGCGCACTGAAGCTTTCTTT. The chain is built from TRBV10-3 and TRBJ1-1; D perhaps matches TRBD1 (6 bases). The germline V gene has CDR1 ENHRY and CDR2 SYGVKD. The CDR3 sequence is 15 residues long. Trimming stripped 4 bases from V and 4 bases from J, with 16 bases between.

The rearrangement uses TRBV4-1 and TRBJ1-5; D is possibly TRBD1 (6 bases). Trimming took 0 bases from V and 5 from J, leaving 17 bases between them. Germline V CDR1 and CDR2: MGHRA, YSYEKL. CDR3 length: 17 amino acids. The CDR3 DNA reads as TGCGCCAGCAGCCAAGATTCCCCACAGGGCGGGTATCAGCCCCAGCATTTT. Residues: CASSQDSPQGGYQPQHF.

The chain carries TRBV6-4 and TRBJ2-1; D is possibly TRBD2 (5 bases). V was shortened by 7 bases and J by 4 bases, with 17 bases between the two germline ends. The CDR3 extends over 15 amino acids. Germline CDR1 reads MRHNA; CDR2 reads SNTAGT. This CDR3 is CASIQLGRLYNEQFF. Here the CDR3 DNA reads TGTGCCAGCATACAACTAGGGCGATTATACAATGAGCAGTTCTTC.

This clone turned up a few times. This sequence joins TRBV11-2 and TRBJ1-2; no reliable D call. Germline assignment: CDR1 SGHAT and CDR2 FQNNGV. Trimming stripped 2 bases from V and 2 bases from J, with 3 bases between. The CDR3 totals 12 residues. The CDR3 reads CASSLRNYGYTF. CDR3 DNA: TGTGCCAGCAGCTTACGGAACTATGGCTACACCTTC.

The V call is TRBV30, the J call TRBJ1-1; a possible D gene is TRBD1 (6 bases). The V gene's germline CDR1 is GTSNPN and CDR2 SVGIG (reference sequence). Between the trimmed V and J ends, which lost 8 bases and 4 bases, there was a span of 11 bases. The CDR3 has 11 amino acids. The CDR3 is CAGGGRTEAFF. In DNA, the CDR3 is TGTGCCGGGGGGGGGCGCACTGAAGCTTTCTTT.

The chain combines TRBV19 with TRBJ1-5; maybe TRBD1 (5 bases). Trimming stripped 5 bases from V and 3 bases from J, with 14 bases between. This CDR3 has 15 residues. Germline CDR1 is LNHDA and CDR2 is SQIVND (reference sequence). The CDR3 region is CASSARRANNQPQHF. For the CDR3, the DNA is TGTGCCAGTAGTGCCCGCAGGGCGAACAATCAGCCCCAGCATTTT.

The rearrangement joins TRBV28 to TRBJ1-2; the D gene is possibly TRBD1 (5 bases). Between the trimmed V and J ends, which lost 6 bases and 3 bases, there was a span of 17 bases. CDR1 is MDHEN, CDR2 SYDVKM, per germline. The CDR3 runs to 15 residues. CDR3 loop: CASRNPQGRDYGYTF. CDR3 nucleotides: TGTGCCAGCAGAAATCCCCAGGGAAGGGACTATGGCTACACCTTC.

The gene calls are TRBV7-8 and TRBJ1-5; perhaps TRBD1 as D (5 bases). Looked up from germline, CDR1 is SGHVS and CDR2 is FQNEAQ. The CDR3 runs to 16 residues. V was shortened by 0 bases and J by 0 bases, with 9 bases between the two germline ends. The CDR3 DNA reads as TGTGCCAGCAGCTTAGCGGGGGGTTATAGCAATCAGCCCCAGCATTTT. This encodes CASSLAGGYSNQPQHF.

The chain is built from TRBV6-5 and TRBJ1-3, with D maybe TRBD1 (6 bases). In germline, CDR1 is MNHEY, CDR2 SVGAGI. The CDR3 is 15 residues long. V lost 2 bases, J lost 1 base, and 9 bases lay in between. CDR3 coding DNA: TGTGCCAGCAGTTACGCGGGGGCTTCTGGAAACACCATATATTTT. It translates to CASSYAGASGNTIYF.

J is TRBJ2-1 and V is TRBV30; no firm D call. The CDR3 length is 13 residues. Germline V gene data show CDR1 as GTSNPN and CDR2 as SVGIG (reference sequence). With 0 bases removed from V and 4 bases from J, the gap between germline ends came to 7 bases. DNA for the CDR3: TGTGCCTGGAGTGTCGGTAGATACAATGAGCAGTTCTTC. Amino acid sequence: CAWSVGRYNEQFF.

Comment on this clone: Distinct nucleotide sequences in the sample also encode this CDR3. J is TRBJ1-1 and V is TRBV6-5; 9 bases are a match to TRBD1. Losses at the gene ends were 7 bases for V and 1 base for J; bases not matched to a gene: 4. This CDR3 region has 14 residues. The germline CDR1 and CDR2 sequences are MNHEY and SVGAGI. In DNA form, the CDR3 reads TGTGCCAGCACTCCGGGACAGGGGAACACTGAAGCTTTCTTT. Its translation: CASTPGQGNTEAFF.

This chain joins TRBV19 and TRBJ1-1, with no clear D. The CDR3 consists of 15 residues. The germline V gene encodes CDR1 LNHDA and CDR2 SQIVND (reference sequence). Trimming left V 6 bases short and J 6 bases short, with 20 bases between. The CDR3 is CASSLMAARGSEAFF. CDR3 coding DNA: TGTGCCAGTAGCCTCATGGCGGCCCGTGGATCTGAAGCTTTCTTT.

The J gene is TRBJ2-5, the V gene TRBV7-2, with 11 positions matching TRBD2. The CDR3 is made up of 15 amino acids. The junction had 6 bases not matched to a gene; V was cut back by 4 bases and J by 5 bases. The germline V gene has CDR1 SGHTA and CDR2 FQGNSA. This CDR3 is CASSSIAGGRETQYF. The CDR3 coding sequence is TGTGCCAGCAGCTCAATAGCGGGGGGGCGGGAGACCCAGTACTTC.

The chain combines TRBV9 with TRBJ2-2; 8 nucleotides agree with TRBD1. With 3 bases clipped from V and 5 bases from J, the junction kept 15 bases outside the gene matches. The V gene's germline CDR1 is SGDLS and CDR2 YYNGEE. The CDR3 is 18 amino acids. CDR3 amino acids: CASSANPDRGKGTGELFF. Here the CDR3 DNA reads TGTGCCAGCAGCGCTAACCCTGACAGGGGAAAAGGGACCGGGGAGCTGTTTTTT.

The gene calls are TRBV2 and TRBJ2-1; 9 positions agree with TRBD1. The CDR3 covers 15 residues. J was trimmed by 5 bases and V by 3 bases; bases with no gene match: 5. Germline V gene lookup returns CDR1 SNHLY and CDR2 FYNNEI. Here the CDR3 DNA reads TGTGCCAGCAGTGACCTGGGACAGGGTAACAATGAGCAGTTCTTC. This codes for CASSDLGQGNNEQFF.

The rearrangement uses TRBV19 and TRBJ1-2, with a possible D match to TRBD1 (5 bases). The ends were cut back, 7 bases at V and 2 bases at J, with 14 bases in the middle. The CDR3 is 14 residues long. Germline V gene lookup returns CDR1 LNHDA and CDR2 SQIVND (reference sequence). The CDR3 nucleotides read TGTGCCAGTAACCGAGGACAAGCGAACTATGGCTACACCTTC. This sequence encodes CASNRGQANYGYTF.

The chain joins TRBV2 to TRBJ2-3, with D tentatively TRBD1 (6 bases). The CDR3 has 15 amino acids. Trimming shortened V by 3 bases and J by 1 base, and 11 bases separated the two germline ends. CDR1 and CDR2 from the germline V gene are SNHLY and FYNNEI. The CDR3 here is CASSEDRSRTDTQYF. The CDR3 DNA is TGTGCCAGCAGTGAGGACAGATCTCGCACAGATACGCAGTATTTT.

A word on this clone: Germline is not matched at one junction end, which may reflect a read error. This sequence joins TRBV2 and TRBJ1-1, with a weak D call TRBD1 (5 bases). This CDR3 spans 12 amino acids. Germline V gene data show CDR1 as SNHLY and CDR2 as FYNNEI. CDR3 residues: CASNPGNPEAFF. The CDR3 nucleotides read TGTGCCAGCAACCCAGGGAACCCTGAAGCTTTCTTT.

The chain joins TRBV19 to TRBJ1-2; tentatively, D is TRBD1 (5 bases). Trimming stripped 1 base from V and 7 bases from J, with 13 bases between. The V gene's germline CDR1 is LNHDA and CDR2 SQIVND (reference sequence). The CDR3 length is 14 residues. The CDR3 protein is CASSIGGGSGGYTF. In DNA, the CDR3 is TGTGCCAGTAGTATAGGGGGGGGTTCGGGTGGCTACACCTTC.